Listed below are T cell receptor beta chains from one sample, sequenced in a study of cytomegalovirus exposure and HLA in healthy donors. Measured with immunoSEQ multiplex PCR; TCRdb has only the in-frame clones, and not every one. The data hold 100,000 to 150,000 clones, with about 93% observed a single time. Material: PBMCs. Source of these receptors: a woman aged 18-30 years in good health and CMV-seronegative. The CDR3 runs from the conserved cysteine through the conserved F or W. A D gene is named only where the DNA matches it firmly. Size is stated for part of the rows, as once, few or many counts, or as a class when the clone is expanded.

clone size	D gene	V gene	CDR3 length	J gene	CDR3 protein	CDR3 DNA
-	TRBD2	TRBV5-1	15	TRBJ2-7	CASSTGLASSYEQYF	TGCGCCAGCAGCACCGGACTAGCGAGCTCCTACGAGCAGTACTTC
-	TRBD2	TRBV19	14	TRBJ2-7	CASSSSGGPYEQYF	TGTGCCAGTAGTTCCTCGGGGGGGCCCTACGAGCAGTACTTC
-	TRBD1	TRBV11-2	18	TRBJ2-2	CASSTRNPGTGAAGELFF	TGTGCCAGCAGCACGCGAAACCCGGGGACAGGGGCCGCCGGGGAGCTGTTTTTT
-	TRBD1	TRBV4-1	16	TRBJ1-2	CASSQDYRGQGFGYTF	TGCGCCAGCAGCCAAGACTACAGGGGACAGGGGTTCGGCTACACCTTC
-	TRBD1	TRBV9	12	TRBJ1-2	CASSEAGGGYTF	TGTGCCAGCAGCGAAGCAGGGGGAGGCTACACCTTC
-	-	TRBV6-1	17	TRBJ1-5	CASSAWGGAGRNQPQHF	TGTGCCAGCAGTGCGTGGGGGGGGGCAGGTCGGAATCAGCCCCAGCATTTT
-	-	TRBV5-4	16	TRBJ2-5	CASSLWGATYQETQYF	TGTGCCAGCAGCTTATGGGGAGCTACGTACCAAGAGACCCAGTACTTC
-	TRBD1	TRBV28	16	TRBJ2-1	CASSLPPGTGGNEQFF	TGTGCCAGCAGCCTTCCGCCCGGGACAGGGGGCAATGAGCAGTTCTTC
once	-	TRBV5-6	14	TRBJ2-1	CASSERREYNEQFF	TGTGCCAGCAGCGAGCGACGGGAGTACAATGAGCAGTTCTTC
once	-	TRBV6-4	13	TRBJ1-2	CASSDSRFGGYTF	TGTGCCAGCAGTGACTCGAGGTTTGGTGGCTACACCTTC
-	-	TRBV7-4	15	TRBJ1-5	CASNPRGGLVQPQHF	TGTGCCAGCAACCCGCGGGGAGGGCTCGTACAGCCCCAGCATTTT
-	-	TRBV10-3	14	TRBJ2-2	CAISSGAQGGELFF	TGTGCCATATCGTCAGGGGCGCAGGGCGGGGAGCTGTTTTTT
-	-	TRBV5-5	12	TRBJ1-2	CASSGPKVGYTF	TGTGCCAGCAGCGGGCCGAAGGTTGGCTACACCTTC
-	-	TRBV5-1	15	TRBJ1-1	CASSPHGGEDTEAFF	TGCGCCAGCAGCCCTCATGGGGGGGAAGACACTGAAGCTTTCTTT
-	-	TRBV25-1	12	TRBJ2-3	CASSELADTQYF	TGTGCCAGCAGTGAATTGGCCGATACGCAGTATTTT
once	-	TRBV7-6	12	TRBJ1-4	CASSRPTEKLFF	TGTGCCAGTTCTAGGCCGACGGAAAAACTGTTTTTT
-	TRBD2	TRBV7-2	17	TRBJ2-3	CASSFIAGGPRADTQYF	TGTGCCAGCAGCTTTATAGCGGGAGGGCCGAGGGCAGATACGCAGTATTTT
-	-	TRBV9	15	TRBJ1-5	CASSVDAGVDQPQHF	TGTGCCAGCAGCGTAGACGCAGGGGTCGATCAGCCCCAGCATTTT
-	-	TRBV28	15	TRBJ1-3	CASSEKGANGNTIYF	TGTGCCAGCAGCGAAAAAGGGGCTAACGGAAACACCATATATTTT
-	TRBD1	TRBV4-1	16	TRBJ1-3	CASSQAGTVSGNTIYF	TGCGCCAGCAGCCAAGCCGGGACAGTATCTGGAAACACCATATATTTT
-	-	TRBV28	16	TRBJ1-1	CASSLFVGAQRLEAFF	TGTGCCAGCAGTTTATTTGTGGGGGCGCAAAGACTTGAAGCTTTCTTT
-	TRBD1	TRBV6-1	14	TRBJ2-7	CAATTGTGAYEQYF	TGTGCCGCCACGACCGGGACAGGGGCCTACGAGCAGTACTTC
-	-	TRBV27	15	TRBJ1-1	CASRGHQGWNTEAFF	TGTGCCAGCAGGGGGCACCAGGGGTGGAACACTGAAGCTTTCTTT
-	TRBD1	TRBV5-1	15	TRBJ1-1	CASSRGTGINTEAFF	TGCGCCAGCAGCAGGGGGACAGGGATAAACACTGAAGCTTTCTTT
once	-	TRBV28	15	TRBJ2-5	CASSYREGGPETQYF	TGTGCCAGCAGTTACAGGGAAGGCGGCCCAGAGACCCAGTACTTC
-	-	TRBV19	16	TRBJ1-5	CASIGRGLYSNQPQHF	TGTGCCAGTATTGGGAGGGGTCTTTATAGCAATCAGCCCCAGCATTTT
-	TRBD2	TRBV11-2	16	TRBJ2-3	CASSLDLLAGPDTQYF	TGTGCCAGCAGCTTAGATCTCCTAGCGGGACCAGATACGCAGTATTTT
-	-	TRBV4-1	14	TRBJ2-7	CASSHIGEAYEQYF	TGCGCCAGCAGCCATATCGGGGAGGCCTACGAGCAGTACTTC
-	-	TRBV30	13	TRBJ2-7	CAWMAPSSYEQYF	TGTGCCTGGATGGCACCTAGCTCCTACGAGCAGTACTTC
-	TRBD1	TRBV6-1	18	TRBJ1-2	CASSDDRGTRHFNYGYTF	TGTGCCAGCAGTGATGACAGGGGGACTCGCCACTTCAACTATGGCTACACCTTC
-	TRBD2	TRBV14	18	TRBJ2-3	CASSLQLTSGGFTDTQYF	TGTGCCAGCAGCCTTCAATTGACTAGCGGGGGCTTCACAGATACGCAGTATTTT
-	-	TRBV6-5	15	TRBJ1-6	CASSPTISGNSPLHF	TGTGCCAGCAGCCCTACGATCTCGGGTAATTCACCCCTCCACTTT
once	-	TRBV4-1	14	TRBJ1-5	CASSHGTPNQPQHF	TGCGCCAGCAGCCACGGGACACCGAATCAGCCCCAGCATTTT
once	-	TRBV28	13	TRBJ1-3	CASSLDSGNTIYF	TGTGCCAGCAGTCTGGACAGTGGAAACACCATATATTTT
-	-	TRBV7-9	13	TRBJ2-3	CAHGTMNTDTQYF	TGTGCCCACGGGACAATGAACACAGATACGCAGTATTTT
-	-	TRBV7-9	16	TRBJ1-4	CASSPDMFPTNEKLFF	TGTGCCAGCAGCCCTGACATGTTCCCAACTAATGAAAAACTGTTTTTT
-	TRBD2	TRBV27	14	TRBJ2-1	CATGGQRGRNEQFF	TGTGCCACCGGGGGTCAGCGGGGTCGTAATGAGCAGTTCTTC
-	-	TRBV9	16	TRBJ1-1	CASSVYLPGRVSEAFF	TGTGCCAGCAGCGTCTATTTACCCGGCAGGGTCTCTGAAGCTTTCTTT
-	TRBD2	TRBV19	16	TRBJ2-3	CASSISAGGPRDTQYF	TGTGCCAGTAGTATCTCTGCGGGAGGGCCTCGAGATACGCAGTATTTT
-	-	TRBV7-8	12	TRBJ2-7	CASSLNNYEQYF	TGTGCCAGCAGCCTTAACAACTACGAGCAGTACTTC
-	-	TRBV27	11	TRBJ2-1	CASSFYNEQFF	TGTGCCAGCTCGTTCTACAATGAGCAGTTCTTC
-	TRBD1	TRBV9	15	TRBJ2-7	CASSANTGGTYEQYF	TGTGCCAGCAGCGCGAATACAGGGGGAACCTACGAGCAGTACTTC
-	TRBD1	TRBV28	15	TRBJ1-1	CASSLNTGTGSEAFF	TGTGCCAGCAGTTTAAATACCGGGACAGGATCTGAAGCTTTCTTT
-	TRBD2	TRBV19	18	TRBJ2-1	CASSIKAGGRSTYNEQFF	TGTGCCAGTAGTATAAAAGCGGGCGGGAGATCTACCTACAATGAGCAGTTCTTC
-	-	TRBV19	13	TRBJ1-4	CASSISLNEKLFF	TGTGCCAGTAGTATCTCCCTTAATGAAAAACTGTTTTTT
-	-	TRBV5-1	15	TRBJ1-1	CASSLALKRDTEAFF	TGCGCCAGCAGCTTGGCCCTAAAGCGGGACACTGAAGCTTTCTTT
-	TRBD2	TRBV5-3	15	TRBJ2-1	CAGGNLAGEYNEQFF	TGTGCCGGAGGTAACCTAGCGGGGGAGTACAATGAGCAGTTCTTC
-	-	TRBV10-3	14	TRBJ1-2	CAISESFVSYGYTF	TGTGCCATCAGTGAGTCGTTTGTGAGCTATGGCTACACCTTC
-	TRBD2	TRBV9	15	TRBJ2-1	CASSAMGLDDNEQFF	TGTGCCAGCAGCGCTATGGGACTAGACGACAATGAGCAGTTCTTC
-	TRBD1	TRBV28	16	TRBJ2-6	CASCTDRGLGANVLTF	TGTGCCAGCTGTACCGACAGGGGACTTGGGGCCAACGTCCTGACTTTC
-	-	TRBV5-1	14	TRBJ2-6	CASSLAFGANVLTF	TGCGCCAGCAGCTTGGCCTTTGGGGCCAACGTCCTGACTTTC
-	-	TRBV28	13	TRBJ1-5	CASRGRVDQPQHF	TGTGCCAGCAGGGGCAGGGTCGATCAGCCCCAGCATTTT
-	-	TRBV4-1	17	TRBJ1-3	CASSLLISGHLGNTIYF	TGCGCCAGCAGCCTCCTCATCTCGGGACATCTTGGAAACACCATATATTTT
-	TRBD2	TRBV6-5	16	TRBJ2-2	CASSYSSGGATGELFF	TGTGCCAGCAGTTACTCAAGCGGGGGGGCCACCGGGGAGCTGTTTTTT
-	-	TRBV28	11	TRBJ1-1	CASRLLRVAFF	TGTGCCAGCAGACTTCTGCGCGTAGCTTTCTTT
-	-	TRBV2	15	TRBJ1-5	CASSGRRDSNQPQHF	TGTGCCAGCAGCGGACGGCGGGATAGCAATCAGCCCCAGCATTTT
once	-	TRBV5-1	14	TRBJ1-1	CASSLVQGGTEAFF	TGCGCCAGCAGCTTGGTCCAGGGTGGCACTGAAGCTTTCTTT
-	-	TRBV27	13	TRBJ1-5	CASSVTGRTSQHF	TGTGCCAGCAGCGTAACAGGGAGAACATCCCAGCATTTT
once	TRBD2	TRBV27	17	TRBJ2-5	CATSFRGLAGVRETQYF	TGTGCCACCTCATTCCGGGGGCTAGCGGGAGTGCGCGAGACCCAGTACTTC